These 5 T cell receptor beta chains originate from one sample sequenced in a study of blood T cell repertoires in COVID-19. Clones were read by immunoSEQ multiplex PCR, and TCRdb kept only the in-frame ones, dropping some. Of 96,000 or so clones in the sample, roughly 90% were seen once. The sample comprised peripheral blood. The receptor set was obtained from a man aged 55 to 70 with acute or convalescent COVID-19.

J is TRBJ2-3 and V is TRBV11-1; D uncertain. This CDR3 region has 14 residues. Between the trimmed V and J ends, which lost 5 bases and 0 bases, there was a span of 9 bases. In germline, CDR1 is SGHAT, CDR2 FQDESV (reference sequence). The CDR3 coding sequence is TGTGCCAGCAGCCGAGAACTTAGCACAGATACGCAGTATTTT. This sequence encodes CASSRELSTDTQYF.

The V gene is TRBV5-6, the J gene TRBJ1-4, with a weak D call TRBD1 (5 bases). The length of the CDR3 is 16 residues. The germline CDR1 and CDR2 sequences are SGHDT and YYEEEE. V dropped 2 bases and J dropped 0 bases, with 11 bases sitting between them. The CDR3 loop is CASSFLTEATNEKLFF. As DNA, the CDR3 is TGTGCCAGCAGCTTTTTGACAGAAGCAACTAATGAAAAACTGTTTTTT.

The J gene is TRBJ2-2, the V gene TRBV9; TRBD2 aligns across 7 bases. V dropped 3 bases and J dropped 2; count of bases not matched to a gene: 4. CDR1 is SGDLS and CDR2 is YYNGEE in the germline V gene. The CDR3 has 15 amino acids. The CDR3 DNA reads as TGTGCCAGCAGCGCCCCTAGCGGTAACACCGGGGAGCTGTTTTTT. Protein product: CASSAPSGNTGELFF.

The gene calls are TRBV21-1 and TRBJ1-3; no check of the table's D call, TRBD1, against the DNA was made. TRBV21-1 is an annotated pseudogene. CDR3 length: 18 amino acids. DNA for the CDR3: TGTGCCAGCAGCAAGCGGGGACAGGGTTCTACTACTGGAAACACCATATATTTT. It translates to CASSKRGQGSTTGNTIYF.

V usage is TRBV5-6 and J usage is TRBJ2-3; D not certain. CDR3 size: 16 residues. Germline CDR1 SGHDT, CDR2 YYEEEE. Trimming cost V 1 base and J 1 base, with 13 bases left between them. CDR3 region: CASSLFVVTGTDTQYF. The CDR3 DNA reads as TGTGCCAGCAGCTTGTTTGTGGTCACGGGCACAGATACGCAGTATTTT.